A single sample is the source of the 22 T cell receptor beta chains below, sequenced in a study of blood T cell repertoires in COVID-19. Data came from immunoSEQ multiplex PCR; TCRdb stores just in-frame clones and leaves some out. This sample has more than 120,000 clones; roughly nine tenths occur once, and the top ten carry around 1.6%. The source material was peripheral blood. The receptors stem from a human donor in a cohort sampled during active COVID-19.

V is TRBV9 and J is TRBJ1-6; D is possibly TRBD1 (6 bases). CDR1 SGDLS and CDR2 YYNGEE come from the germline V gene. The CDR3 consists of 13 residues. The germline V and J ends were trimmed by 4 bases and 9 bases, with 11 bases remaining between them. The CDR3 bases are TGTGCCAGCAGCCTACAGGGAATTTCACCCCTCCACTTT. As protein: CASSLQGISPLHF. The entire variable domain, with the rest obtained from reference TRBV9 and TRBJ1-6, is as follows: DSGVTQTPKHLITATGQRVTLRCSPRSGDLSVYWYQQSLDQGLQFLIQYYNGEERAKGNILERFSAQQFPDLHSELNLSSLELGDSALYFCASSLQGISPLHFGNGTRLTVT.

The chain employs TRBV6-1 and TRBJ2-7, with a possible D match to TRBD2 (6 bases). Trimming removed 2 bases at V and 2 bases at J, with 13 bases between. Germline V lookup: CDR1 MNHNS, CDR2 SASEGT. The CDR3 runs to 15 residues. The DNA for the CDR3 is TGTGCCAGCAGTGAACTCCCGGGAGCGGCCTACGAGCAGTACTTC. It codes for CASSELPGAAYEQYF.

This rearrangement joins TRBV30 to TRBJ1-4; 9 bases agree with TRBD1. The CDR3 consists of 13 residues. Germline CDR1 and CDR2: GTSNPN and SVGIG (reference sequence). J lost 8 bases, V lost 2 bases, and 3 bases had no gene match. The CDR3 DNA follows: TGTGCCTGGAGTCCTGGGACAGGGGAAAAACTGTTTTTT. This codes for CAWSPGTGEKLFF.

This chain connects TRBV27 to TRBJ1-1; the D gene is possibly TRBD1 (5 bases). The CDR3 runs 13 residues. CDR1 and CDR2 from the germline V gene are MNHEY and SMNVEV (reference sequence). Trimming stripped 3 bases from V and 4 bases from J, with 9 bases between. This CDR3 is CASSLDKSTEAFF. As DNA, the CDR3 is TGTGCCAGCAGTTTGGACAAATCCACTGAAGCTTTCTTT.

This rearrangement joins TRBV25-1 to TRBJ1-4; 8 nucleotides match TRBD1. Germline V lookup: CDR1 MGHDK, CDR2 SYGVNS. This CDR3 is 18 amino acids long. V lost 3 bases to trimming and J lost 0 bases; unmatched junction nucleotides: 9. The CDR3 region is CASSDPRGRRATNEKLFF. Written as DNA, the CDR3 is TGTGCCAGCAGTGACCCCAGGGGGCGGAGGGCAACTAATGAAAAACTGTTTTTT.

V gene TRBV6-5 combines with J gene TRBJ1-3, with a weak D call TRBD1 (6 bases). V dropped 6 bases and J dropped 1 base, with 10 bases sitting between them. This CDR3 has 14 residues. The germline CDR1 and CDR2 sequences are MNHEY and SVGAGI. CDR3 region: CASRSQGSGNTIYF. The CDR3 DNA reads TGTGCCAGCAGGTCACAGGGATCTGGAAACACCATATATTTT.

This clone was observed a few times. In DNA, the CDR3 is TGTGCCAGCAGCCAAGTTTTAGCGGGGGTTGGCGAGCAGTACTTC. Translated: CASSQVLAGVGEQYF. The chain couples TRBV3-1 (or the pseudogene TRBV3-2) to TRBJ2-7; 9 positions agree with TRBD2. Germline-derived CDR1 and CDR2 are LGHDT and YNNKEL (reference sequence). This CDR3 has 15 residues. V shed 1 base and J 6 bases; nucleotides not matched to a gene: 7.

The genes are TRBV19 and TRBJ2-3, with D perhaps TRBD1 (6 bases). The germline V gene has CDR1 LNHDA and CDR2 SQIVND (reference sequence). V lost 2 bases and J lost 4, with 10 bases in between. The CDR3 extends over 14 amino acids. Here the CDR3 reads CASSIMTGPDTQYF. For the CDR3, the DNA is TGTGCCAGTAGTATAATGACAGGCCCAGATACGCAGTATTTT.

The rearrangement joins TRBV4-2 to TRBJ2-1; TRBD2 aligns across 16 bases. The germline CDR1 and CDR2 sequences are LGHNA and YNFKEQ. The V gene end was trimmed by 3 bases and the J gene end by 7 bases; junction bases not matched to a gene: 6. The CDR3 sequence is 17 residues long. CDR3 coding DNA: TGTGCCAGCAGCCAGGGGACTAGCGGGGGGGCGAGTAATGAGCAGTTCTTC. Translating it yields CASSQGTSGGASNEQFF.

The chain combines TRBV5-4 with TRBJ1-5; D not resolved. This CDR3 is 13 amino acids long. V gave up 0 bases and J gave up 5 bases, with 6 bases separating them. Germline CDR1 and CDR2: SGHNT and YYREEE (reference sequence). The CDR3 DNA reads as TGTGCCAGCAGCTTGGGCGGGGATCAGCCCCAGCATTTT. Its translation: CASSLGGDQPQHF.

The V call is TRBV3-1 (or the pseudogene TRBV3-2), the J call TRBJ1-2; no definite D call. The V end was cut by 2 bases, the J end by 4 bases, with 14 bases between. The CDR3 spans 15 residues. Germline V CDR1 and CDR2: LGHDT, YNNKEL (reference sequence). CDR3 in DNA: TGTGCCAGCAGCCAAAACGAGCGGGGAGGCTATGGCTACACCTTC. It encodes CASSQNERGGYGYTF.

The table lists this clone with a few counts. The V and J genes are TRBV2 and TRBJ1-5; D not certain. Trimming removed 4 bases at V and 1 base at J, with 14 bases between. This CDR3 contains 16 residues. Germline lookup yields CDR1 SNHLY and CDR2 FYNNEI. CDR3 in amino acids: CASSGTGVMSNQPQHF. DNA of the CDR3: TGTGCCAGCAGTGGGACTGGGGTGATGAGCAATCAGCCCCAGCATTTT.

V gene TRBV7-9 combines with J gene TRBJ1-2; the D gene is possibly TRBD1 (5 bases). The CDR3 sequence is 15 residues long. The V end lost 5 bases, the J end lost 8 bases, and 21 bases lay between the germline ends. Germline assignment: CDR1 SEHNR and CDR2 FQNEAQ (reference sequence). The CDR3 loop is CASSIRDLRVGGYTF. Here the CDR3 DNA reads TGTGCCAGCAGCATCCGGGACTTAAGGGTGGGAGGCTACACCTTC.

As DNA, the CDR3 is TGTGCCAGCAGTCCCATGGCCGTTACCTACGAGCAGTACTTC. This sequence encodes CASSPMAVTYEQYF. This chain links TRBV6-5 with TRBJ2-7; D not certain. The germline V and J ends were trimmed by 5 bases and 2 bases, with 13 bases remaining between them. Per germline, CDR1 MNHEY and CDR2 SVGAGI. The CDR3 is 14 residues long.

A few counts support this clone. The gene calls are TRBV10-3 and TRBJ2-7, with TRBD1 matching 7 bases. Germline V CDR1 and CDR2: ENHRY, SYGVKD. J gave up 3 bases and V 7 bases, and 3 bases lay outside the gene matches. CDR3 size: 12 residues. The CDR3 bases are TGTGCCATCATTCGGGACAGCTACGAGCAGTACTTC. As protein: CAIIRDSYEQYF.

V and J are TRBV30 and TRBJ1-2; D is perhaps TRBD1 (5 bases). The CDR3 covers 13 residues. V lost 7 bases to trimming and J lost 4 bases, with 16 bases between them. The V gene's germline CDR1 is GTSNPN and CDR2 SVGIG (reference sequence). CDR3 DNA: TGTGCCTTGGGAAGGGGACTGCGCTATGGCTACACCTTC. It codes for CALGRGLRYGYTF.

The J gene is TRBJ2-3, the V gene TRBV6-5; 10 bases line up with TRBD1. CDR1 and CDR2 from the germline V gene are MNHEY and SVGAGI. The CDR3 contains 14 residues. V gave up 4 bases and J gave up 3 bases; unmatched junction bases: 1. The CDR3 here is CASSSGQGTDTQYF. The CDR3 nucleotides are TGTGCCAGCAGTTCGGGACAGGGGACAGATACGCAGTATTTT.

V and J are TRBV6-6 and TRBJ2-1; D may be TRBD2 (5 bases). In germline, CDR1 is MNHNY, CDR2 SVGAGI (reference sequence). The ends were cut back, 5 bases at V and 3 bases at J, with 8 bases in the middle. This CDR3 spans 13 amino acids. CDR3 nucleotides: TGTGCCAGCAGTACCGACTACTACAATGAGCAGTTCTTC. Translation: CASSTDYYNEQFF.

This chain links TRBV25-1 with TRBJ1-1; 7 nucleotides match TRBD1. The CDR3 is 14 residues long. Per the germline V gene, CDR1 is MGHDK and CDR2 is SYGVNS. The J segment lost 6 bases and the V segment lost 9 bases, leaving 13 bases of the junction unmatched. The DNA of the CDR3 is TGTGCCAGTAGCACAGGGGAAGATTGGGCTGAAGCTTTCTTT. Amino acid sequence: CASSTGEDWAEAFF.

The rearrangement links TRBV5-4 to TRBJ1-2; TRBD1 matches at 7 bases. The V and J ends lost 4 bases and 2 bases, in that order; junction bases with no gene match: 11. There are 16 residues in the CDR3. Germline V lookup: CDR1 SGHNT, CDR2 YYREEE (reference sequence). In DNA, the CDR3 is TGTGCCAGCAGCCGTGGGACAGTAAATTTAAACTATGGCTACACCTTC. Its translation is CASSRGTVNLNYGYTF.

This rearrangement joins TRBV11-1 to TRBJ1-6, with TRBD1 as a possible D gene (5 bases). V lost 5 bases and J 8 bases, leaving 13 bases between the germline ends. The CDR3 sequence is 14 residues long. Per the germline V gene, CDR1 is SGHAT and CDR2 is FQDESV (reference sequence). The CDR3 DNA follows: TGTGCCAGCAGCGTCCGGGACTTTGATTCACCCCTCCACTTT. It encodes CASSVRDFDSPLHF. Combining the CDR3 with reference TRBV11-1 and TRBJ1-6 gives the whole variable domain EAEVAQSPRYKITEKSQAVAFWCDPISGHATLYWYRQILGQGPELLVQFQDESVVDDSQLPKDRFSAERLKGVDSTLKIQPAELGDSAMYLCASSVRDFDSPLHFGNGTRLTVT.

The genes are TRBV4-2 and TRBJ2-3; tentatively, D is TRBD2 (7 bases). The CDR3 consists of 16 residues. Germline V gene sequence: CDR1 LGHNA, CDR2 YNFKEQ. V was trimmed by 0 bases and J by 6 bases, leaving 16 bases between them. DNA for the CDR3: TGTGCCAGCAGCCAAGATGGGGGCCCGGGGGGTGATACGCAGTATTTT. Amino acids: CASSQDGGPGGDTQYF.